This is a list of T cell receptor beta chains from one sample in a study of T cells in Graves' hyperthyroidism and ophthalmopathy. TCRdb fed the multiplex PCR reads into MiXCR, producing one record per CDR3 protein. The sample has around 450,000 distinct CDR3 sequences, 15% to 18% seen once. Material: blood. These receptors were collected from a woman under 30 with Graves' hyperthyroidism. CDR3s include the opening cysteine and the closing phenylalanine or tryptophan. The D gene is left open where the match is weak. For some rows the clone size is stated as once, few or many, or as a class when expanded; others skip it.

many . TRBJ1-6 TRBV9 CASSPGTDNNSPLHF TGTGCCAGCAGCCCCGGGACGGATAATAATTCACCCCTCCACTTT
many . TRBJ1-5 TRBV6-1 CASTALGASNQPQHF TGTGCCAGCACCGCGTTGGGGGCCAGCAATCAGCCCCAGCATTTT
. . TRBJ1-2 TRBV20-1 CSASLGHGYTF TGCAGTGCTAGTCTGGGGCATGGCTACACCTTC
many TRBD2 TRBJ2-7 TRBV6-5 CASSYRGGPYEQYF TGTGCCAGCAGTTACCGGGGAGGGCCCTACGAGCAGTACTTC
many TRBD1 TRBJ2-1 TRBV7-7 CASSPGTGGAEQFF TGTGCTAGCAGCCCCGGGACAGGGGGCGCGGAGCAGTTCTTC
many TRBD2 TRBJ2-3 TRBV5-1 CASSSVAGGSTDTQYF TGCGCCAGCAGCTCAGTAGCGGGGGGATCCACAGATACGCAGTATTTT
many . TRBJ2-7 TRBV2 CASGGFYEQYF TGTGCCAGCGGTGGGTTCTACGAGCAGTACTTC
many TRBD2 TRBJ2-5 TRBV5-6 CASSRPGLAGLNQETQYF TGTGCCAGCAGCCGGCCGGGACTAGCGGGGCTTAACCAAGAGACCCAGTACTTC
many . TRBJ1-3 TRBV11-2 CASSLRRAGNTIYF TGTGCCAGCAGCTTGCGCAGGGCTGGAAACACCATATATTTT
many . TRBJ2-3 TRBV5-1 CASSPQGRSTDTQYF TGCGCCAGCAGCCCACAGGGAAGGAGCACAGATACGCAGTATTTT
many TRBD1 TRBJ1-2 TRBV4-1 CASSQVLRGRRGYTF TGCGCCAGCAGCCAAGTTCTCAGGGGGCGTCGGGGCTACACCTTC
few . TRBJ1-4 TRBV20-1 CSARGGLDEKLFF TGCAGTGCTAGGGGCGGGCTTGATGAAAAACTGTTTTTT
. . TRBJ1-1 TRBV6-9 CASSYHAGTMNTEAFF TGTGCCAGCAGTTATCATGCCGGGACTATGAACACTGAAGCTTTCTTT
. TRBD2 TRBJ2-3 TRBV6-4 CASSDSASGGTRDTQYF TGTGCCAGCAGTGACTCGGCTAGCGGGGGGACACGGGATACGCAGTATTTT
many TRBD2 TRBJ2-1 TRBV20-1 CSDRDKMAGGLYNEQFF TGCAGTGATAGAGATAAGATGGCGGGGGGGTTGTACAATGAGCAGTTCTTC
many . TRBJ2-3 TRBV7-9 CASSLGRVRTDTQYF TGTGCCAGCAGCTTAGGCAGGGTACGGACAGATACGCAGTATTTT
many . TRBJ2-2 TRBV29-1 CSVEASNTGELFF TGCAGCGTTGAGGCCTCTAACACCGGGGAGCTGTTTTTT
many TRBD2 TRBJ2-1 TRBV18 CASSPLGLAYNEQFF TGTGCCAGCTCACCACTGGGACTAGCGTACAATGAGCAGTTCTTC
many . TRBJ1-2 TRBV6-6 CASSYTDSLPYGYTF TGTGCCAGCAGTTACACGGACAGCCTTCCTTATGGCTACACCTTC
many . TRBJ2-7 TRBV5-1 CASSFLSGSYYEQYF TGCGCCAGCAGCTTTTTATCGGGTTCTTACTACGAGCAGTACTTC
many . TRBJ2-1 TRBV9 CASSVEADPYNEQFF TGTGCCAGCAGCGTCGAGGCGGATCCCTACAATGAGCAGTTCTTC
many TRBD2 TRBJ2-4 TRBV3-1 CASSQGSGGAVKNIQYF TGTGCCAGCAGCCAAGGTAGCGGGGGGGCGGTCAAAAACATTCAGTACTTC
many . TRBJ2-4 TRBV20-1 CSARIREDIQYF TGCAGTGCTAGAATCAGGGAGGACATTCAGTACTTC
many . TRBJ2-2 TRBV6-1 CASSYSIPGTLNTGELFF TGTGCCAGCAGTTATTCTATCCCCGGGACTCTGAACACCGGGGAGCTGTTTTTT
many TRBD1 TRBJ2-5 TRBV6-1 CASSDRQGRQETQYF TGTGCCAGCAGTGACCGACAGGGGAGGCAAGAGACCCAGTACTTC
. TRBD2 TRBJ2-5 TRBV20-1 CSARAGTSGRFETQYF TGCAGTGCTAGAGCCGGGACTAGCGGGAGGTTTGAGACCCAGTACTTC
many . TRBJ2-7 TRBV28 CASSDPGLSYEQYF TGTGCCAGCAGTGACCCGGGACTCTCCTACGAGCAGTACTTC
few . TRBJ2-4 TRBV13 CASSLERGRGEGNIQYF TGTGCCAGCAGCTTAGAACGGGGGCGTGGGGAGGGGAACATTCAGTACTTC
. . TRBJ1-3 TRBV9 CASSDAALGGNTIYF TGTGCCAGCAGCGACGCAGCATTGGGGGGAAACACCATATATTTT
many TRBD2 TRBJ2-5 TRBV6-1 CASSELYSGRAHETQYF TGTGCCAGCAGTGAACTCTACAGCGGGAGGGCCCACGAGACCCAGTACTTC